This T cell receptor (beta chain) was identified in a study of control samples from healthy donors and cancer patients. Germline loops: CDR1 KGHSH, CDR2 LQKENI. Deletions cut 3 bases from V and 11 bases from J, with 26 bases between. The CDR3 has 17 residues. Sequencing was performed with immunoSEQ multiplex PCR; in TCRdb, only in-frame clones are kept and a portion is missing. The sample lists 64,000 or so clones, 92% seen once, with roughly 1.6% in the top ten. The clonotype originates from a middle-aged man with colorectal cancer. Sequenced sample: PBMCs. The gene calls are TRBV18 and TRBJ2-4, with TRBD1 as a possible D gene (8 bases). Written as DNA, the CDR3 is TGTGCCAGCTCACCCCGAAGCAGTACACAGGGGGGGGAAGTTCAGTACTTC. It is translated as CASSPRSSTQGGEVQYF.